The 32 T cell receptor beta chains below were found in one sample sequenced in a study of spatial heterogeneity in lung cancer. Time point in this sample: sample taken at primary tumor resection. Study-wide results and caveats: It was found that expanded intratumoral alpha and beta TCR counts tracked tumor mutation counts.

TCRdb used MiXCR to reprocess the 5' RACE reads, holding one entry per CDR3 protein. Of 100,000 or so distinct CDR3 sequences in the sample, 4% to 4.5% are singletons; the top ten hold 20% to 25%. Their target antigens are unknown. Specimen: lung tumor tissue, collected at surgery. The origin of the receptors is a male donor with early-stage non-small cell lung cancer.

This clonotype was counted ten times or more. The V gene is TRBV3-1, the J gene TRBJ2-1; 7 positions agree with TRBD2. The junction had 19 bases not matched to a gene; V was cut back by 6 bases and J by 5 bases. The CDR3 totals 18 residues. The germline V gene encodes CDR1 LGHDT and CDR2 YNNKEL (reference sequence). The CDR3 bases are TGTGCCAGCAGTAAACCTCGGACTAGTACGGTCCTACACAATGAGCAGTTCTTC. Amino acid sequence: CASSKPRTSTVLHNEQFF.

This clonotype was seen at least ten times. The CDR3 protein is CASSVNNGPQHF. CDR3 coding DNA: TGTGCCAGCAGTGTGAATAACGGGCCCCAGCATTTT. The J gene is TRBJ1-5, the V gene TRBV6-1; no reliable D call. The CDR3 runs to 12 residues. Trimming cost V 4 bases and J 9 bases, with 10 bases left between them. CDR1 is MNHNS and CDR2 is SASEGT in the germline V gene.

This clonotype was seen more than once but under ten times. V gene TRBV7-9 combines with J gene TRBJ2-1, with D tentatively TRBD2 (6 bases). The CDR3 has 14 residues. CDR1 is SEHNR, CDR2 FQNEAQ, per germline (reference sequence). Trimming left V 5 bases short and J 7 bases short, with 15 bases between. The DNA of the CDR3 is TGTGCCAGCAGCCCCGCTTGGGAGGCTAATGAGCAGTTCTTC. As protein: CASSPAWEANEQFF.

This clonotype was counted ten times or more. The gene calls are TRBV4-1 and TRBJ1-5; D is possibly TRBD1 (6 bases). Germline V lookup: CDR1 MGHRA, CDR2 YSYEKL. Trimming removed 4 bases at V and 7 bases at J, with 14 bases between. CDR3 length: 14 residues. CDR3 amino acids: CASSPLGGGQPQHF. Here the CDR3 DNA reads TGCGCCAGCAGCCCTCTAGGGGGAGGGCAGCCCCAGCATTTT.

This clonotype was observed a handful of times. The chain recombines TRBV12-3 or TRBV12-4 with TRBJ1-4; TRBD1 matches at 9 bases. The CDR3 has 14 amino acids. V shed 6 bases and J 14 bases; nucleotides not matched to a gene: 13. The CDR3 spells CASSRTLQGAGLFF. CDR3 bases: TGTGCCAGCAGCCGTACGTTACAGGGGGCAGGGCTGTTTTTT.

The gene calls are TRBV20-1 and TRBJ2-5; 9 nucleotides match TRBD2. Germline V lookup: CDR1 DFQATT, CDR2 SNEGSKA (reference sequence). V was clipped by 4 bases and J by 0 bases; unmatched bases: 9. This CDR3 spans 16 amino acids. CDR3 amino acids: CSATTRLAVHQETQYF. In DNA form, the CDR3 reads TGCAGTGCTACAACACGACTAGCGGTCCACCAAGAGACCCAGTACTTC.

This clonotype was detected ten times or more. The V gene is TRBV29-1, the J gene TRBJ2-2; D tentatively reads TRBD1 or TRBD2 (5 bases each). Trimming pared 4 bases from V and 8 bases from J, leaving 8 bases between. Looked up from germline, CDR1 is SQVTM and CDR2 is ANQGSEA. This CDR3 spans 11 amino acids. CDR3 nucleotide sequence: TGCAGCGTTGGAGGGGATGGGGAGCTGTTTTTT. This sequence encodes CSVGGDGELFF.

The genes are TRBV11-2 and TRBJ2-5; TRBD1 matches at 11 bases. Germline CDR1 SGHAT, CDR2 FQNNGV. The CDR3 is 13 amino acids. The junction had 7 bases not matched to a gene; V was cut back by 8 bases and J by 8 bases. The CDR3 spells CASCWTGGETQYF. The DNA for the CDR3 is TGTGCCAGCTGCTGGACAGGGGGCGAAACCCAGTACTTC.

This clonotype has at least ten counts. The V call is TRBV24-1, the J call TRBJ2-3, with D unclear. The germline gives CDR1 KGHDR, CDR2 SFDVKD. This CDR3 has 13 amino acids. With 0 bases removed from V and 6 bases from J, the gap between germline ends came to 6 bases. CDR3 amino acids: CATSDLQWDTQYF. The CDR3 nucleotides read TGTGCCACCAGTGATTTGCAATGGGATACGCAGTATTTT.

This clonotype has a count of ten or more. The V call is TRBV10-1, the J call TRBJ2-3; tentative D call: TRBD2 (5 bases). Trimming removed 3 bases at V and 14 bases at J, with 12 bases between. This CDR3 has 11 amino acids. The germline V gene encodes CDR1 WNHNN and CDR2 SYGVQD (reference sequence). The CDR3 spells CASSEDGIPYF. In nucleotides, the CDR3 is TGCGCCAGCAGTGAAGACGGGATTCCGTATTTT.

This clonotype was observed many times. The J gene is TRBJ2-7, the V gene TRBV12-3 or TRBV12-4, with 8 bases lining up with TRBD1. This CDR3 comprises 15 residues. V was clipped by 4 bases and J by 0 bases; unmatched bases: 5. The CDR3 DNA follows: TGTGCCAGCAGTTCAACAGGGGGTTCCTCCTACGAGCAGTACTTC. It specifies CASSSTGGSSYEQYF.

This rearrangement joins TRBV6-5 to TRBJ1-6; a weak D match, TRBD1 (5 bases). The ends were cut back, 7 bases at V and 7 bases at J, with 5 bases in the middle. The CDR3 extends over 11 amino acids. Germline CDR1 is MNHEY and CDR2 is SVGAGI. The CDR3 here is CASKGNSPLHF. The CDR3 DNA follows: TGTGCCAGCAAGGGGAATTCACCCCTCCACTTT.

This clonotype has a count of ten or more. The V call is TRBV20-1, the J call TRBJ2-5; D is ambiguous. Germline lookup yields CDR1 DFQATT and CDR2 SNEGSKA (reference sequence). V was shortened by 0 bases and J by 3 bases, with 17 bases between the two germline ends. This CDR3 comprises 16 residues. The CDR3 protein is CSARDPLEGWEETQYF. The CDR3 DNA is TGCAGTGCTAGAGATCCCTTGGAAGGTTGGGAAGAGACCCAGTACTTC.

This clonotype has a count of ten or more. The chain's CDR3 is CASSLGLGQGPSGYTF. CDR3 coding DNA: TGTGCCAGCAGCTTAGGTCTGGGACAGGGGCCATCTGGCTACACCTTC. The gene calls are TRBV7-9 and TRBJ1-2; 10 bases align to TRBD1. This CDR3 contains 16 residues. From germline, CDR1 is SEHNR and CDR2 FQNEAQ (reference sequence). The V and J ends lost 1 base and 7 bases, in that order; junction bases with no gene match: 9.

This clonotype was observed at least ten times. The CDR3 bases are TGCAGGGGGGCTCGGGACAACATGAACACTGAAGCTTTCTTT. As protein: CRGARDNMNTEAFF. The chain combines TRBV20-1 with TRBJ1-1; possibly TRBD1 for D (6 bases). CDR1 and CDR2 from the germline V gene are DFQATT and SNEGSKA (reference sequence). The CDR3 is 14 residues long.

The rearrangement joins TRBV3-1 to TRBJ2-7, with 8 bases aligning to TRBD2. J gave up 4 bases and V 0 bases, and 5 bases lay outside the gene matches. Germline loops: CDR1 LGHDT, CDR2 YNNKEL (reference sequence). The CDR3 runs to 15 residues. As DNA, the CDR3 is TGTGCCAGCAGCCAAGATTTGGTAGCGGGATACGAGCAGTACTTC. Protein: CASSQDLVAGYEQYF.

At least ten counts were recorded for this clonotype. Germline is not matched at one junction end, which may reflect a read error. The chain joins TRBV12-3 or TRBV12-4 to TRBJ2-1; a possible D gene is TRBD2 (6 bases). The CDR3 is 16 amino acids. The CDR3 region is CASSFILGGPYHEQFF. The DNA of the CDR3 is TGTGCCAGCAGTTTCATTTTGGGAGGTCCCTACCATGAGCAGTTCTTC.

This clonotype has ten or more counts. The chain combines TRBV12-3 or TRBV12-4 with TRBJ2-1; 10 bases line up with TRBD2. This CDR3 is built from 18 residues. J gave up 6 bases and V 1 base, and 12 bases lay outside the gene matches. In DNA form, the CDR3 reads TGTGCCAGCAGTTTAGTGGGGGGAAGCGGGAGGGCAATCAATGAGCAGTTCTTC. Its translation: CASSLVGGSGRAINEQFF.

Many counts were recorded for this clonotype. CDR3 residues: CAISETRDRDGYTF. DNA of the CDR3: TGTGCCATCAGTGAAACGCGGGACAGGGATGGCTACACCTTC. J is TRBJ1-2 and V is TRBV10-3, with TRBD1 matching over 9 bases. The CDR3 loop spans 14 amino acids. CDR1 and CDR2 from the germline V gene are ENHRY and SYGVKD. V lost 3 bases, J lost 6 bases, and 5 bases stayed unmatched.

This clonotype was detected ten times or more. The chain employs TRBV6-5 and TRBJ2-1; D is possibly TRBD2 (5 bases). This CDR3 contains 13 residues. V shed 6 bases and J shed 4 bases, with 10 bases lying between them. Germline V CDR1 and CDR2: MNHEY, SVGAGI. The CDR3 is CASRAGLYNEQFF. The CDR3 bases are TGTGCCAGCAGGGCCGGACTTTACAATGAGCAGTTCTTC.

This clonotype was counted many times. The chain combines TRBV3-1 with TRBJ1-1; D might be TRBD1 (5 bases). The CDR3 runs to 13 residues. V gave up 7 bases and J gave up 6 bases, with 15 bases separating them. The germline gives CDR1 LGHDT, CDR2 YNNKEL (reference sequence). In DNA, the CDR3 is TGTGCCAGCACACGGGGGGGTATGGCTGAAGCTTTCTTT. Protein: CASTRGGMAEAFF. Drawing the rest from reference TRBV3-1 and TRBJ1-1, the complete variable domain is DTAVSQTPKYLVTQMGNDKSIKCEQNLGHDTMYWYKQDSKKFLKIMFSYNNKELIINETVPNRFSPKSPDKAHLNLHINSLELGDSAVYFCASTRGGMAEAFFGQGTRLTVV.

This clonotype was seen repeatedly, ten times or more. The chain uses TRBV9 and TRBJ2-2; D is undetermined. V lost 3 bases and J 3 bases, leaving 6 bases between the germline ends. The germline V gene encodes CDR1 SGDLS and CDR2 YYNGEE. CDR3 length: 13 amino acids. CDR3 in amino acids: CASSGYYTGELFF. As DNA, the CDR3 is TGTGCCAGCAGCGGGTACTACACCGGGGAGCTGTTTTTT.

This clonotype was detected many times. The chain couples TRBV5-1 to TRBJ2-3; 10 bases map to TRBD2. The CDR3 is 17 amino acids. Germline values: CDR1 SGHRS, CDR2 YFSETQ. The V segment lost 5 bases and the J segment 0 bases; nucleotides outside the gene matches: 9. CDR3 bases: TGCGCCAGCAGGATCGCCCTGACTAGCGGGAGCACAGATACGCAGTATTTT. It codes for CASRIALTSGSTDTQYF.

This clonotype was seen a few times. The CDR3 loop reads CASSLIRYEQYF. DNA for the CDR3: TGTGCCAGCAGCTTAATCAGATACGAGCAGTACTTC. The chain employs TRBV28 and TRBJ2-7; D not resolved. The CDR3 is 12 amino acids. Germline-derived CDR1 and CDR2 are MDHEN and SYDVKM. Trimming shortened V by 6 bases and J by 4 bases, and 10 bases separated the two germline ends. Supplemented by reference TRBV28 and TRBJ2-7, the full variable domain reads DVKVTQSSRYLVKRTGEKVFLECVQDMDHENMFWYRQDPGLGLRLIYFSYDVKMKEKGDIPEGYSVSREKKERFSLILESASTNQTSMYLCASSLIRYEQYFGPGTRLTVT.

This clonotype was counted only a few times. This chain joins TRBV5-4 and TRBJ1-2; D uncertain. V was cut by 2 bases and J by 2 bases, with 13 bases left in between. This CDR3 spans 15 amino acids. The germline CDR1 and CDR2 sequences are SGHNT and YYREEE (reference sequence). Here the CDR3 reads CASSFNSGKNYGYTF. The CDR3 DNA is TGTGCCAGCAGCTTCAACTCTGGGAAAAACTATGGCTACACCTTC.

This clonotype was detected many times. V gene TRBV29-1 combines with J gene TRBJ2-1; TRBD2 is a possible D gene (6 bases). Looked up from germline, CDR1 is SQVTM and CDR2 is ANQGSEA. The CDR3 sequence is 14 residues long. The V end was cut by 2 bases, the J end by 2 bases, with 10 bases between. CDR3 region: CSVEPSVTYNEQFF. In nucleotides, the CDR3 is TGCAGCGTTGAACCTAGCGTAACCTACAATGAGCAGTTCTTC.

The sample holds many counts of this clonotype. The chain links TRBV5-1 to TRBJ2-2; 13 bases map to TRBD2. This CDR3 has 16 amino acids. The V and J ends lost 3 bases and 6 bases, in that order; junction bases with no gene match: 5. CDR1 SGHRS and CDR2 YFSETQ come from the germline V gene. The CDR3 loop is CASSWGLAGSAGELFF. The CDR3 DNA reads as TGCGCCAGCAGCTGGGGACTAGCGGGAAGCGCCGGGGAGCTGTTTTTT.

The sample holds many counts of this clonotype. The rearrangement uses TRBV5-6 and TRBJ2-5, with 7 positions matching TRBD1. Germline lookup yields CDR1 SGHDT and CDR2 YYEEEE. V shed 5 bases, J shed 8 bases, and the junction held 12 bases outside the gene matches. The CDR3 consists of 14 residues. The CDR3 loop is CASSLTGAPFTQYF. For the CDR3, the DNA is TGTGCCAGCAGTCTTACAGGGGCTCCCTTTACCCAGTACTTC.

This clonotype appeared a few times. V and J are TRBV2 and TRBJ2-5; D unclear. This CDR3 is 12 amino acids long. Trimming removed 5 bases at V and 5 bases at J, with 9 bases between. In germline, CDR1 is SNHLY, CDR2 FYNNEI. As DNA, the CDR3 is TGTGCCAGCAGTCGGCTGGATGAGACCCAGTACTTC. It is translated as CASSRLDETQYF.

This clonotype was detected ten times or more. The V call is TRBV15, the J call TRBJ2-1; D not resolved. Germline CDR1 LNHNV, CDR2 YYDKDF (reference sequence). CDR3 length: 13 amino acids. The V and J ends lost 1 base and 4 bases respectively, with 5 bases between them. The CDR3 here is CATSRVRYNEQFF. The CDR3 DNA reads as TGTGCCACCAGCAGAGTGAGGTACAATGAGCAGTTCTTC. Variable domain in full (rest from reference TRBV15 and TRBJ2-1): DAMVIQNPRYQVTQFGKPVTLSCSQTLNHNVMYWYQQKSSQAPKLLFHYYDKDFNNEADTPDNFQSRRPNTSFCFLDIRSPGLGDTAMYLCATSRVRYNEQFFGPGTRLTVL.

This clonotype was counted many times. The chain uses TRBV5-4 and TRBJ2-4; D possibly corresponds to TRBD2 (6 bases). Germline V gene lookup returns CDR1 SGHNT and CDR2 YYREEE (reference sequence). The CDR3 spans 13 residues. The V gene lost 4 bases and the J gene lost 6 bases, with 11 bases spanning the gap. The CDR3 sequence: CASSSSGLNIQYF. The CDR3 DNA reads as TGTGCCAGCAGCAGCAGCGGGCTAAACATTCAGTACTTC.

The sample holds many counts of this clonotype. This chain links TRBV5-4 with TRBJ1-3; D is uncertain. In germline, CDR1 is SGHNT, CDR2 YYREEE (reference sequence). Trimming left V 2 bases short and J 4 bases short, with 10 bases between. The CDR3 spans 14 residues. CDR3 nucleotides: TGTGCCAGCAGCTTTAAGGACCGCGGAAACACCATATATTTT. Translation: CASSFKDRGNTIYF.